A selection of T cell receptor beta chains follows, all from one sample in a study of blood T cell repertoires in COVID-19. Using immunoSEQ multiplex PCR, the repertoire was profiled, and TCRdb retains in-frame clones only, with some absent. The sample lists approximately 330,000 clones, roughly 90% occurring once. The sequencing input was PBMCs or T cells enriched from blood (not recorded which). All receptors come from a woman under 40 who had recovered from COVID-19. Each CDR3 is given with its conserved first and last residue. The order of the fields is J gene, clone size, V gene, D gene, CDR3 DNA, CDR3 protein. D genes are given only for firm matches. Clone size is given for some rows only: seen once, a few or many times, or a class if the clone is expanded.

j_call: TRBJ1-4; clone_size: .; v_call: TRBV6-5; d_call: .; cdr3_nt: TGTGCCAGCGCGGAGCGAGTTTTGGGAAAACTGTTTTTT; cdr3_aa: CASAERVLGKLFF
j_call: TRBJ2-1; clone_size: .; v_call: TRBV27; d_call: TRBD2; cdr3_nt: TGTGCCAGCAGTTTAGCGGGGGTCTCCTACAATGAGCAGTTCTTC; cdr3_aa: CASSLAGVSYNEQFF
j_call: TRBJ2-1; clone_size: .; v_call: TRBV7-9; d_call: TRBD1; cdr3_nt: TGTGCCAGCAGGAGGACAGGAGGCTACAATGAGCAGTTCTTC; cdr3_aa: CASRRTGGYNEQFF
j_call: TRBJ1-5; clone_size: .; v_call: TRBV3-1/TRBV3-2; d_call: .; cdr3_nt: TGTGCCAGCAGCCAAGTTTGGGAGGCTCAGCCCCAGCATTTT; cdr3_aa: CASSQVWEAQPQHF
j_call: TRBJ1-2; clone_size: .; v_call: TRBV28; d_call: .; cdr3_nt: TGTGCCAGCAGTCCACCCCCGTTAGGGGCTTATGGCTACACCTTC; cdr3_aa: CASSPPPLGAYGYTF
j_call: TRBJ2-1; clone_size: once; v_call: TRBV19; d_call: TRBD1; cdr3_nt: TGTGCCAGTAGTATTTTCGCGACAGGGGGCGAGCAGTTCTTC; cdr3_aa: CASSIFATGGEQFF
j_call: TRBJ2-5; clone_size: .; v_call: TRBV7-9; d_call: .; cdr3_nt: TGTGCCAGCAGGTCAGGGCGGGAGACCCAGTACTTC; cdr3_aa: CASRSGRETQYF
j_call: TRBJ1-2; clone_size: .; v_call: TRBV11-2; d_call: .; cdr3_nt: TGTGCCAGCAGCTTAGATGGCTTCGGGAGTAACTATGGCTACACCTTC; cdr3_aa: CASSLDGFGSNYGYTF
j_call: TRBJ2-2; clone_size: .; v_call: TRBV29-1; d_call: .; cdr3_nt: TGCGCAGGGGAGGGGTACGACTTAACCGGGGAGCTGTTTTTT; cdr3_aa: CAGEGYDLTGELFF
j_call: TRBJ2-3; clone_size: .; v_call: TRBV12-5; d_call: .; cdr3_nt: TGTGCTAGTGGTTTGCGACAAGATACGCAGTATTTT; cdr3_aa: CASGLRQDTQYF
j_call: TRBJ2-7; clone_size: .; v_call: TRBV13; d_call: .; cdr3_nt: TGTGCCAGCAGCTCCGGGTTAGAGGAGCAGTACTTC; cdr3_aa: CASSSGLEEQYF
j_call: TRBJ2-1; clone_size: few; v_call: TRBV6-2/TRBV6-3; d_call: .; cdr3_nt: TGTGCCAGCAGTTCGGGAAGGGCAAATGAGCAGTTCTTC; cdr3_aa: CASSSGRANEQFF
j_call: TRBJ1-2; clone_size: once; v_call: TRBV4-1; d_call: .; cdr3_nt: TGCGCCAGCAGCCAAGATGTGACTATTATGGGCTACACCTTC; cdr3_aa: CASSQDVTIMGYTF
j_call: TRBJ2-7; clone_size: .; v_call: TRBV27; d_call: TRBD1; cdr3_nt: TGTGCCAGCAGTTTGATGACAGGGAGCTCCTACGAGCAGTACTTC; cdr3_aa: CASSLMTGSSYEQYF
j_call: TRBJ1-2; clone_size: .; v_call: TRBV19; d_call: .; cdr3_nt: TGTGCCAGTAGTATAGGAGGGTTCGAAAACTATGGCTACACCTTC; cdr3_aa: CASSIGGFENYGYTF
j_call: TRBJ2-7; clone_size: .; v_call: TRBV2; d_call: TRBD2; cdr3_nt: TGTGCCAGCCGATTCCGCCGGGGCGGGAGCCCGGTAGAGCAGTACTTC; cdr3_aa: CASRFRRGGSPVEQYF
j_call: TRBJ2-7; clone_size: .; v_call: TRBV7-9; d_call: .; cdr3_nt: TGTGCCAGCAGCCACTCCACAGGACAGTACTACGAGCAGTACTTC; cdr3_aa: CASSHSTGQYYEQYF
j_call: TRBJ1-2; clone_size: .; v_call: TRBV7-9; d_call: TRBD1; cdr3_nt: TGTGCCAGCAGCCCAGGACAGGGGGTTTATGGCTACACCTTC; cdr3_aa: CASSPGQGVYGYTF
j_call: TRBJ1-2; clone_size: .; v_call: TRBV7-3; d_call: .; cdr3_nt: TGTGCCAGCAGCTTAGGCCAGGGGCCCTATGGCTACACCTTC; cdr3_aa: CASSLGQGPYGYTF
j_call: TRBJ2-7; clone_size: .; v_call: TRBV7-3; d_call: .; cdr3_nt: TGTGCCAGCAGCTTAAATCGAGCAGGGAGGAACGAGCAGTACTTC; cdr3_aa: CASSLNRAGRNEQYF
j_call: TRBJ2-2; clone_size: .; v_call: TRBV2; d_call: TRBD1; cdr3_nt: TGTGCCAGCGGGGGACAGATACAATCCGGGGAGCTGTTTTTT; cdr3_aa: CASGGQIQSGELFF